This passage covers 16 T cell receptor beta chains from one sample sequenced in a study of T cell repertoires in cytomegalovirus infection (dated by TCRdb to between 2018 and 2021). Antigens for these TCRs are unknown. Sequenced on an Illumina HiSeq 1500. TCRdb cleaned the public reads at Q25 with fastp, built clones with MiXCR and kept in-frame beta chains. Identical CDR3 protein sequences are pooled into one entry, listed with their most common genes and DNA. This sample gives hundreds of thousands of distinct CDR3 sequences in total; around 35% of them show up just once. The top ten clones comprise roughly 20% of the sample. Per the publication, the treatment or condition label means: in vitro stimulation with specific CMV peptide epitopes to enrich CMV-specific T cells. The sample was cultured PBMCs, taken from culture after CMV antigen stimulation. The receptors come from a human donor in good health (CMV status not recorded). Some clones in this sample may be carry-over from other donors' samples.

This clonotype was seen only a few times. The gene calls are TRBV12-3 or TRBV12-4 and TRBJ2-1; 8 bases align to TRBD1. This CDR3 is built from 14 residues. The trim removed 2 bases at V and 6 bases at J, leaving 3 bases unmatched. CDR3 in amino acids: CASSLLDRGNEQFF. Here the CDR3 DNA reads TGTGCCAGCAGTTTATTAGACAGGGGCAATGAGCAGTTCTTC.

This clonotype has more than one count but fewer than ten. The V and J genes are TRBV7-4 and TRBJ2-2; D not certain. V lost 9 bases, J lost 3 bases, and 20 bases lay in between. The CDR3 covers 16 residues. Germline CDR1 is SGHVT and CDR2 is SQSDAQ. This CDR3 reads CARDLRSDRDTGELFF. The CDR3 bases are TGTGCCAGGGACCTACGGAGTGATCGAGACACCGGGGAGCTGTTTTTT.

The J gene is TRBJ2-1, the V gene TRBV2, with D maybe TRBD2 (7 bases). This CDR3 contains 15 residues. The V end was cut by 7 bases, the J end by 2 bases, with 15 bases between. Germline CDR1 reads SNHLY; CDR2 reads FYNNEI. The CDR3 region is CASTGEGGAYNEQFF. As DNA, the CDR3 is TGTGCCAGCACCGGGGAGGGGGGGGCCTACAATGAGCAGTTCTTC.

Ten or more counts support this clonotype. This chain uses TRBV7-2 with TRBJ1-2, with D maybe TRBD1 (5 bases). Germline V gives CDR1 SGHTA, CDR2 FQGNSA. Trimming shortened V by 5 bases and J by 9 bases, and 13 bases separated the two germline ends. This CDR3 comprises 12 residues. The CDR3 is CASSPTTESYTF. Written as DNA, the CDR3 is TGTGCCAGCAGCCCGACGACAGAGAGCTACACCTTC.

This clonotype came up a few times. V gene TRBV6-6 combines with J gene TRBJ2-1; 7 bases align to TRBD2. V lost 6 bases and J lost 7; bases outside the gene matches: 6. This CDR3 region has 13 residues. Germline CDR1 MNHNY, CDR2 SVGAGI (reference sequence). CDR3 nucleotides: TGTGCCAGCAGACGGGACTACAGGAATGAGCAGTTCTTC. This codes for CASRRDYRNEQFF.

This clonotype was counted only a few times. The gene calls are TRBV5-1 and TRBJ2-2; a weak D match, TRBD2 (5 bases). The CDR3 has 14 amino acids. V was trimmed by 7 bases and J by 5 bases, leaving 15 bases between them. Germline CDR1 SGHRS, CDR2 YFSETQ. CDR3 bases: TGCGCCAGCTCGGGGTTTTTTTCAACCGGGGAGCTGTTTTTT. It yields the protein CASSGFFSTGELFF.

This clonotype was recorded a few times. This chain uses TRBV19 with TRBJ1-4, with D unresolved. Trimming shortened V by 4 bases and J by 0 bases, and 12 bases separated the two germline ends. Germline CDR1 reads LNHDA; CDR2 reads SQIVND (reference sequence). The CDR3 spans 16 residues. Here the CDR3 reads CASSRSMTATNEKLFF. DNA of the CDR3: TGTGCCAGTAGTAGATCTATGACTGCAACTAATGAAAAACTGTTTTTT.

A few counts support this clonotype. The chain couples TRBV12-3 or TRBV12-4 to TRBJ2-4; 7 bases line up with TRBD1. The trim removed 5 bases at V and 3 bases at J, leaving 10 bases unmatched. This CDR3 spans 16 amino acids. CDR3: CASSLYRGFVKNIQYF. In nucleotides, the CDR3 is TGTGCCAGCAGTCTATACAGGGGTTTTGTCAAAAACATTCAGTACTTC.

This clonotype was seen more than once but under ten times. The chain combines TRBV12-3 or TRBV12-4 with TRBJ2-2; D uncertain. The CDR3 totals 14 residues. The germline V and J ends were trimmed by 6 bases and 8 bases, with 16 bases remaining between them. CDR3 region: CASRVGSLLGELFF. The DNA of the CDR3 is TGTGCCAGCAGAGTTGGCTCCCTCCTTGGGGAGCTGTTTTTT.

The rearrangement links TRBV10-3 to TRBJ2-1; 7 bases agree with TRBD2. The CDR3 is made up of 11 amino acids. With 2 bases clipped from V and 16 bases from J, the junction kept 5 bases outside the gene matches. CDR1 ENHRY and CDR2 SYGVKD come from the germline V gene. The CDR3 DNA reads as TGTGCCATCAGTGAGGGCGGGACTATCTTCTTC. Amino acid sequence: CAISEGGTIFF.

This clonotype was recorded only once. This chain joins TRBV7-6 and TRBJ2-1; no definite D call. The length of the CDR3 is 13 residues. Trimming left V 5 bases short and J 16 bases short, with 21 bases between. CDR1 SGHVS and CDR2 FNYEAQ come from the germline V gene. CDR3: CASSPSSLGMSFF. The DNA of the CDR3 is TGTGCCAGCAGCCCTAGTTCCTTGGGGATGAGCTTCTTC.

The chain recombines TRBV6-2 or TRBV6-3 with TRBJ1-5; weak D call: TRBD1 (6 bases). CDR3 length equals 18 residues. The germline gives CDR1 MNHEY, CDR2 SVGEGT. Trimming took off 7 bases at V and 6 bases at J, with 28 bases between the two ends. Here the CDR3 reads CASNPGNYQGKGGQPQHF. CDR3 in DNA: TGTGCCAGCAACCCCGGAAATTATCAGGGGAAGGGGGGTCAGCCCCAGCATTTT.

The V call is TRBV5-8, the J call TRBJ2-1; 10 bases match TRBD2. The V segment lost 0 bases and the J segment 6 bases; nucleotides outside the gene matches: 12. This CDR3 is built from 18 residues. Germline V gene data show CDR1 as SGHTS and CDR2 as YDEGEE. The chain's CDR3 is CASSLGEERGGPSNEQFF. The CDR3 DNA is TGTGCCAGCAGCTTGGGGGAAGAGCGGGGGGGCCCCTCCAATGAGCAGTTCTTC.

The chain carries TRBV19 and TRBJ1-2; the D gene is possibly TRBD1 (5 bases). This CDR3 has 12 amino acids. Looked up from germline, CDR1 is LNHDA and CDR2 is SQIVND (reference sequence). V was cut by 11 bases and J by 4 bases, with 14 bases left in between. CDR3: CASRWGPYGYTF. CDR3 in DNA: TGTGCCTCCCGATGGGGCCCCTATGGCTACACCTTC.

The chain employs TRBV4-1 and TRBJ2-7; 13 bases align to TRBD2. This CDR3 contains 15 residues. Germline trimming cut 2 bases from V and 7 bases from J; bases unmatched to any gene: 5. Per the germline V gene, CDR1 is MGHRA and CDR2 is YSYEKL. The CDR3 coding sequence is TGCGCCAGCAGCCAACGACTAGCGGGAGGAGGTGAGCAGTACTTC. It specifies CASSQRLAGGGEQYF.

The chain is built from TRBV5-6 and TRBJ1-1; D is perhaps TRBD1 (5 bases). V was trimmed by 7 bases and J by 1 base, leaving 14 bases between them. Per the germline V gene, CDR1 is SGHDT and CDR2 is YYEEEE. The CDR3 has 14 amino acids. CDR3 coding DNA: TGTGCCAGCCATAGAGGGGAAAGGAACACTGAAGCTTTCTTT. Translating it yields CASHRGERNTEAFF.